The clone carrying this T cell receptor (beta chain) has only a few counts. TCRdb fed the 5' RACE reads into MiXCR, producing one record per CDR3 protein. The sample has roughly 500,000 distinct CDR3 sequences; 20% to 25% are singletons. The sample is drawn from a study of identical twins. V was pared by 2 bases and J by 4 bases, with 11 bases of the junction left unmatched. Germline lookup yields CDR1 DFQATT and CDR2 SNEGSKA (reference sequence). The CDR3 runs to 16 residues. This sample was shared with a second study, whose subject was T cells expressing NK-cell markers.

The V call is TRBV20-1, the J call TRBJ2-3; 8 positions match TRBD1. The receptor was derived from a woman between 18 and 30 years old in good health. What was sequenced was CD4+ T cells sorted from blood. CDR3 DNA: TGCAGTGCTAGATTCCTCGGGACAGGTTTACCAGATACGCAGTATTTT. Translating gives CSARFLGTGLPDTQYF.